The entry below describes one TCR beta chain. The antigen remains undetermined. The data stem from a study of cytomegalovirus exposure and HLA in healthy donors. Germline assignment: CDR1 WNHNN and CDR2 SYGVQD (reference sequence). Unmatched junction bases numbered 11, after V lost 4 bases and J lost 8 bases. There are 16 residues in the CDR3. Researchers ran the PCR with 60 Vbeta and 13 Jbeta primers. Libraries were prepared by immunoSEQ multiplex PCR; TCRdb keeps only in-frame clonotypes and omits some of them. In the table there are some 150,000 clones, more than 70% of which are singletons. Study results and limitations: For TCR beta chains, V- and J-gene trimming was later linked to a missense DCLRE1C variant. CMV serostatus stood as the only immune exposure information on hand. In a later analysis, HLA-associated TCR beta chains were more clonally expanded than equally common others.

This chain uses TRBV10-1 with TRBJ2-4; 10 bases line up with TRBD2. The clonotype originates from a male donor in good health and CMV-seronegative. Sequencing used PBMCs. The CDR3 here is CASSGLAGEKGDIQYF. CDR3 coding DNA: TGCGCCAGCAGTGGGCTAGCGGGGGAAAAGGGTGACATTCAGTACTTC.